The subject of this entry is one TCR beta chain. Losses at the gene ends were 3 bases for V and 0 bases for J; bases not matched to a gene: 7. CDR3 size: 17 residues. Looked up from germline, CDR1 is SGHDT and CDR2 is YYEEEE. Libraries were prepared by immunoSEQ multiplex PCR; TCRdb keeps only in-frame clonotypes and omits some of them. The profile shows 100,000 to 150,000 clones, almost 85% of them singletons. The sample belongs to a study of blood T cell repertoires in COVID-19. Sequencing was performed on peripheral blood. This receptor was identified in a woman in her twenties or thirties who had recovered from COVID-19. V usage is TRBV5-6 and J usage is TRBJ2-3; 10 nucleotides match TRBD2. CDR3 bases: TGTGCCAGCAGCTCTATAGCGGGAGGCCCAAGCACAGATACGCAGTATTTT. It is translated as CASSSIAGGPSTDTQYF.